This T cell receptor beta chain appears in the sequencing data of a study of T-cell reconstitution after alpha-beta-depleted transplantation in children. Study findings and constraints: TCRbeta diversity was high at day 60 in some patients (a result of surviving recipient T cells and thymic progenitors). The authors attributed T-cell counts and diversity one year after transplant mostly to newly produced T cells. Alpha-beta T cells about two months after transplant reportedly derived from several hundred expanded graft clones.

Trimming took 4 bases from V and 7 from J; bases not matched to a gene: 18. This CDR3 has 18 residues. The germline V gene has CDR1 SGDLS and CDR2 YYNGEE. Preparation of the TCRbeta library used unique molecular identifiers. One entry per CDR3 protein, called by TCRdb with MiXCR from the PCR reads. The data show a few hundred thousand distinct CDR3 sequences, roughly 30% seen once. Comments on this clonotype: Its antigen is not known.

This chain connects TRBV9 to TRBJ2-1, with TRBD2 matching 9 bases. The TCR was taken from a boy in the first two years of life with Wiskott-Aldrich syndrome, due to receive a stem cell transplant. The sequences come from PBMCs, collected before TCRalphabeta/CD19-depleted stem cell transplant. CDR3 region: CASSPEEGLAGIVNEQFF. The CDR3 DNA reads as TGTGCCAGCAGCCCCGAGGAGGGACTAGCTGGAATCGTAAATGAGCAGTTCTTC. Full variable domain (remainder filled in from reference TRBV9 and TRBJ2-1): DSGVTQTPKHLITATGQRVTLRCSPRSGDLSVYWYQQSLDQGLQFLIQYYNGEERAKGNILERFSAQQFPDLHSELNLSSLELGDSALYFCASSPEEGLAGIVNEQFFGPGTRLTVL.